This T cell receptor (beta chain) appears in the sequencing data of a study of cytomegalovirus exposure and HLA in healthy donors (dated by TCRdb to 2016 to 2017). About the full investigation: According to an earlier analysis of 587 of the donors, 150 million to 200 million T cells yielded 117 million unique TCR beta sequences and 276 Gb of sequence data. The aim of the study was to test whether cataloging public T cell receptors could identify signatures of past pathogen exposure. All discovery cohort repertoires had been generated using a single sequencing platform. The later analysis used no new phenotypic data to find candidate immune exposures, relying instead on TCR beta sequences and their occurrence across donors. Along with the approximately 650-subject first cohort, a separate validation cohort of over a hundred different subjects was used. Among the roughly 390 genotyped donors, about 85% belonged to the genetic ancestry cluster associated with self-reported Caucasian donors. Around 320 gigabases of sequencing data and approximately 84 million unique TCR sequences were included in an early release covering 500 to 750 HLA-typed donors. The number of typed donors differed by locus: roughly 629-640 for A, B, C, DRB1 and DQB1; some 540 for DQA1; roughly 600 for DPA1; and some 430 for DPB1. Donor age, sex, ethnicity and CMV serostatus were compiled together with the repertoire data. In a later analysis, previously published TCR beta repertoires from several hundred donors were re-analyzed and high-resolution HLA genotyping was added so that TCR occurrence patterns could be studied. About five DR-DQ haplotypes were treated as single units for association and clustering because of strong linkage in the cohort. A later genetic analysis took genome-wide SNP genotypes for about 55% of the 666 donors and used that subset as a discovery cohort. HLA typing included class I and class II loci at four-digit resolution. To decide whether each TCR beta V gene segment behaved as functional or pseudogenic, an earlier analysis of some 540 of the donors relied on high-throughput TCR beta sequencing. Among under 450 genotyped donors of the cohort, an average of around 240,000 unique TCR beta nucleotide sequences were sequenced per donor, roughly 20% of them non-productive. The T cell repertoires of 670 or so subjects were profiled by immunosequencing and related to cytomegalovirus serostatus. The study combined high-throughput TCR immunosequencing, statistical association of individual TCRs with disease status, and machine learning to predict cytomegalovirus infection status. What the research found in general, with its limitations: Assigning TCR associations to individual alleles was difficult when HLA alleles, especially DR and DQ, strongly co-occurred. Some IMGT-functional V segments, including TRBV6-2 and TRBV6-3, could not be distinguished by the 87-base-pair reads and were therefore excluded. Sequencing depth was assumed to be roughly uniform across donors in the presence/absence analyses, though that assumption may not hold. The cohort was sequenced for TCR beta chains only, and without alpha or paired-chain data the features that could be detected were limited. V-gene and J-gene trimming of TCR beta chains was associated with a missense DCLRE1C variant in a later genetic analysis, and the association was replicated in an independent cohort. According to a later analysis, most CMV-associated TCR beta chains appeared to be HLA-restricted, and the HLA associations seemed to be driven largely by CMV exposure. Specific HLA alleles were associated with 15,000 to 20,000 TCR beta sequences at a false discovery rate of 0.05 in a later analysis. A group of highly shared sequence variants was considered likely to be a technical artifact of the sequencing pipeline. In vitro tests confirmed that a few of the cytomegalovirus-associated TCR beta chains recognize cytomegalovirus antigens. The authors suggested that the approach could potentially be extended to other disease states and immunological phenotypes. The study gave a list of 150 to 200 TCR beta chains associated with cytomegalovirus. Across donors, most TCR sequences were observed very rarely, whereas some public TCRs were present in many individuals. A later analysis reported that several top co-occurrence clusters appeared linked to parvovirus B19, influenza, CMV and Epstein-Barr virus. Because HLA typing was unavailable for some donors at each locus, only the typed subset was used in association tests. In both the original and validation cohorts, the classifier was reported to diagnose cytomegalovirus status with high specificity and sensitivity. A further reported finding was that TCR beta sequences accurately predicted the HLA-A and HLA-B alleles for most subjects in the first cohort. Compared with the roughly 670-donor mean, donors in an Asian-associated ancestry cluster had fewer N-insertions in productive TCRs, according to a later genetic analysis. A later analysis found that HLA-associated TCR beta chains were more clonally expanded and had lower generation probabilities than equally common non-associated chains. Because counts were too low, 15 to 20 rarely observed V segments, including chromosome 9 orphons, were excluded from the earlier analysis of around 640 of the donors. Correlated functional status among segregating V segments might reflect linkage disequilibrium, but an unknown experimental factor could not be ruled out. Broadly in line with IMGT annotations, most TCR beta V segments showed up in productive rearrangements about 87% or about 30% of the time in an earlier analysis of approximately 640 of the donors. For the cohort, immune exposure information was limited to CMV serostatus. In a later analysis, TCR association rates were found to vary across HLA loci, with the most associated TCRs seen for DRB1 alleles and the fewest for HLA-C alleles.

CDR1 and CDR2 are drawn from the germline V gene: MGHDK, SYGVNS. The CDR3 numbers 15 residues from cysteine through phenylalanine. Here the CDR3 DNA is all that survives: 45 bases in frame from base 1. Trimmed from V: 2 bases; trimmed from J: 8 bases; junction bases lacking a gene match: 10. Library preparation used the immunoSEQ multiplex PCR assay. For the multiplex PCR, a mixture combining 60 forward primers for TCR Vbeta segments and 13 reverse primers for TCR Jbeta segments was used. The CDR3 region of rearranged TCR beta genes was amplified from genomic DNA with a multiplex PCR assay. The amplified TCR beta libraries were sequenced on the Illumina HiSeq System as 87-base-pair reads. As for the authors' bioinformatics: Across the roughly 670 repertoires, a later analysis counted some 80 million unique TCR beta chains, about 10 million of which were shared by at least two donors. A nearest-neighbor algorithm error-corrected the raw reads and collapsed the reads into unique sequences, merging closely related sequences to remove PCR and sequencing errors. Alignment of CDR3 sequences to IMGT reference sequences was used to assign V, D and J gene segments. For a sequence to be retained, a match of at least six nucleotides to both a V gene segment and a J gene segment was required. A rearrangement was called productive if the CDR3 had no stop codons and remained in frame with V and J, and every other rearrangement was called non-productive. Following IMGT convention, CDR3 was defined as the stretch from the second conserved V-encoded cysteine to the conserved J-encoded phenylalanine. In an earlier analysis of 550 to 650 of the donors, sequences lacking an unambiguous match to a single V gene segment were excluded. In an earlier analysis of 587 of the donors, a V segment was called functional when productive rearrangements were above 56.7%, and segregating when the standard deviation between donors exceeded 5%. A statistical classification framework was built for diagnosing cytomegalovirus status from the catalog of TCR beta chain sequences. In a later analysis, V and J genes were assigned by comparing TCR nucleotide sequences against IMGT/GENE-DB human TR gene sequences. Using the TCRdist pipeline, a later analysis assigned CDR3 sequences along with most-parsimonious VDJ recombination scenarios. In a later analysis, every TCR beta chain was defined by the combination of its CDR3 amino acid sequence and its V-gene family, and reads without a unique V-gene family were dropped. As a way to deal with suspected cross-contamination and a sequencing artifact, a later analysis dropped nearly 600 nucleotide sequences that were highly shared and had low generation probability. A later analysis calculated a clonal expansion index for each public chain from normalized within-repertoire ranks of inferred template counts. Generation probabilities in a later analysis came from a VDJ recombination model fitted to out-of-frame rearrangements, and those results were checked against IGoR. A later analysis scored TCR-TCR, TCR-HLA and TCR-CMV co-occurrence with hypergeometric tests, applying a repertoire-size bias correction to TCR pairs. A later analysis estimated false discovery rates by permuting HLA or CMV assignments 20 times. In a later analysis, co-occurring TCRs were grouped using DBSCAN, and TCRdist sequence similarity was added for clustering within HLA-allele-positive subsets. Repertoires with fewer than 30,000 or more than 120,000 public chains, plus five repertoires with anomalous nucleotide sharing, were excluded from co-occurrence clustering. TCRdb took this table from immuneACCESS and kept in-frame rearrangements with V and J called. Such tables lack part of the clones; where checked against another copy, unresolved V genes explain under half of the gap, and the rest is unexplained. V and J calls and clone size are copied from that table; D and trimming were computed from the DNA. The sample contains about 130,000 clones, around 83% of them found a single time. In total, the top ten clones hold around 1.3% of the sample.

As regards this clone: The clone's antigen remains unknown. Base qualities are not at hand, and no much larger clone is one base apart.

The cohort comprised 550 to 700 healthy bone marrow donors. All cohort members were sampled while nominally healthy, although unrecorded immune exposures were likely present. The donor tested CMV seronegative and was one of the 352 seronegative cohort members. Every donor gave a peripheral blood sample, and the peripheral blood mononuclear cells from that sample were used for TCR beta sequencing. The Qiagen DNeasy Blood Extraction Kit was used to extract genomic DNA from the blood cell samples. Recombination connected TRBV25-1 to TRBJ1-2; 8 bases in between match TRBD1. The TCR sequence derives from a girl aged 2-9 years in good health and CMV-seronegative. Sequenced material: PBMCs. In nucleotide form, the sequence is TGTGCCAGCAGTGAAGGCGTCGGACAGGGACACGGCTACACCTTC. It encodes CASSEGVGQGHGYTF.